This T cell receptor beta chain was captured in a study of OX40 agonist ivuxolimab in advanced cancers. At the level of the study: Ivuxolimab doses were 0.01, 0.1, 0.3, 1.5, 3 or 10 mg/kg every 2 weeks. A mean age of around 60 years, range about 20 to 79, was recorded, and approximately 80% were male.

Prior autoimmune disease or systemic immunosuppression barred patients. Note on this clone: Its specificity is unknown.

Method: immunoSEQ multiplex PCR; TCRdb's copy keeps in-frame clones and lacks some. The sample lists some 35,000 clones, roughly 80% occurring once. Study findings and constraints: In the 0.1 to 3.0 mg/kg range, CD4+ and CD8+ blood T cells had expanded clonally by week 6.

The receptor was isolated from an adult with an advanced solid tumor such as melanoma, head and neck, liver or kidney cancer. This sample comprised CD4+ or CD8+ T cells sorted from blood, obtained in a trial of the OX40 agonist ivuxolimab.

The CDR3 region has the DNA TGTGCCTGGGGAAGGGGGCATACTAATGAGCAGTTCTTC. Residues: CAWGRGHTNEQFF. The chain combines TRBV30 with TRBJ2-1; 7 positions match TRBD1. Losses at the gene ends were 5 bases for V and 7 bases for J; bases not matched to a gene: 8. CDR1 is GTSNPN, CDR2 SVGIG, per germline (reference sequence). This CDR3 contains 13 residues.